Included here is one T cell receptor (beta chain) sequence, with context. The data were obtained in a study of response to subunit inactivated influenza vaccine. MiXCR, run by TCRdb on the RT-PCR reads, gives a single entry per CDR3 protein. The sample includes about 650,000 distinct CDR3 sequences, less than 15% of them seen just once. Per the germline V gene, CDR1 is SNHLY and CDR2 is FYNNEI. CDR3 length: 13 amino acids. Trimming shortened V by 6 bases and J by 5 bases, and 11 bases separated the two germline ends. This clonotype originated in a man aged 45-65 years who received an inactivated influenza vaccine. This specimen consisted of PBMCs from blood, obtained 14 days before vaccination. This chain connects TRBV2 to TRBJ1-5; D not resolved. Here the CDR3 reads CASSQEEDQPQHF. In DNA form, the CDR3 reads TGTGCCAGCAGCCAAGAAGAAGATCAGCCCCAGCATTTT.